This T cell receptor (beta chain) was found in a study of T cell changes during pregnancy in multiple sclerosis (dated by TCRdb to the late 2010s). About the study as a whole: In women with multiple sclerosis, the researchers looked at how the T cell repertoire shifted as pregnancy progressed.

Receptor libraries were prepared by the immunoSEQ multiplex PCR assay. The clones in this table, taken by TCRdb from immuneACCESS, are in-frame only. Not every clone is retained; where verified, under half of the shortfall comes from an unresolved V gene, and the cause of the rest is unknown. This sample comprises about 76,000 clones, 93% of them detected only once. Roughly 2.5% of the sample belongs to the ten largest clones. Via the germline V gene, CDR1 is MGHRA and CDR2 YSYEKL. The CDR3 goes from the cysteine to the phenylalanine over 16 residues. Solely the CDR3 DNA is kept, with 48 bases framed from the first base. Trimming removed 0 bases from V and 0 bases from J; the gene matches leave 3 bases unexplained. Turning to this clone: Its recognized antigen is unknown. No much larger clone is present one base from it, and per-base qualities are unavailable.

The chain links TRBV4-1 with TRBJ2-7; 9 central bases correspond to TRBD1. The input for sequencing was peripheral blood, taken in the second trimester of pregnancy. This TCR was sampled from a female donor with multiple sclerosis, enrolled in a pregnancy study. The nucleotides read TGCGCCAGCAGCCAAGATGGACAGGGGATCTCCTACGAGCAGTACTTC. It is translated as CASSQDGQGISYEQYF.